This record looks at one T cell receptor beta chain sequence and its context. The sample originates from a study of blood T cell repertoires in COVID-19. Study-wide background: COVID-19 samples from acute and convalescent phases originated in the United States, Italy and Spain. In each case, the material was cDNA or gDNA derived from T cells, B-cell-depleted T cells, or PBMCs.

The CDR3 has 14 residues. V was pared by 7 bases and J by 0 bases, with 9 bases between. Germline V lookup: CDR1 SNHLY, CDR2 FYNNEI. Original processing notes: Amplifying reference gene primers gave estimates of nucleated cell counts. The table came from immunoSEQ multiplex PCR; TCRdb's copy has only in-frame clones and leaves some out. Clone size and V and J calls were adopted from that table, with D and trimming inferred from the DNA. This table has fewer than 350,000 clones, about 82% appearing once. The TCR was taken from a human donor in a cohort sampled during active COVID-19. Sequencing was done on a sample of peripheral blood. The genes are TRBV2 and TRBJ2-2; a weak D match, TRBD2 (6 bases). As DNA, the CDR3 is TGTGCCAGCATGGAGGGGACGAACACCGGGGAGCTGTTTTTT. It specifies CASMEGTNTGELFF.